The 5 T cell receptor beta chains given below trace back to one sample, sequenced in a study of shared clonotypes between healthy human individuals. TCRdb's table, derived via immunoSEQ multiplex PCR, lists solely in-frame clones and lacks some. The table includes about 1,800,000 clones, over 85% detected once. Terminally differentiated effector memory CD45RA+ cells were left out of the naive CD8 fraction, which was CD45RO-negative and positively selected for CCR7. The sample consisted of naive CD8+ T cells sorted from blood. These TCRs come from a man between 18 and 35 years old in good health.

This chain links TRBV27 with TRBJ1-2; D call uncertain. Germline values: CDR1 MNHEY, CDR2 SMNVEV (reference sequence). This CDR3 spans 15 amino acids. Trimming took 6 bases from V and 5 from J, leaving 19 bases between them. In nucleotides, the CDR3 is TGTGCCAGCAGCTTGGGCCCCGGCGGCCAATATGGCTACACCTTC. Translation: CASSLGPGGQYGYTF.

V gene TRBV13 combines with J gene TRBJ1-4; D is possibly TRBD1 (5 bases). This CDR3 region has 17 residues. Germline V gene data show CDR1 as PRHDT and CDR2 as FYEKMQ (reference sequence). The V and J ends lost 0 bases and 3 bases respectively, with 14 bases between them. Written as DNA, the CDR3 is TGTGCCAGCAGCTTAGGTTCGGACGAAGGGGCTAATGAAAAACTGTTTTTT. This sequence encodes CASSLGSDEGANEKLFF.

The CDR3 spells CASSLIAGNYGYTF. CDR3 coding DNA: TGTGCCAGCAGCTTAATTGCAGGGAACTATGGCTACACCTTC. The chain is built from TRBV7-9 and TRBJ1-2; tentatively, D is TRBD1 (5 bases). This CDR3 contains 14 residues. Trimming left V 2 bases short and J 2 bases short, with 9 bases between. The germline V gene has CDR1 SEHNR and CDR2 FQNEAQ (reference sequence). The full variable domain, rest sourced from reference TRBV7-9 and TRBJ1-2, is DTGVSQNPRHKITKRGQNVTFRCDPISEHNRLYWYRQTLGQGPEFLTYFQNEAQLEKSRLLSDRFSAERPKGSFSTLEIQRTEQGDSAMYLCASSLIAGNYGYTFGSGTRLTVV.

Comment on this clone: This specimen includes other DNA sequences encoding the same CDR3. V gene TRBV11-2 combines with J gene TRBJ2-1; a possible D gene is TRBD1 (5 bases). CDR1 is SGHAT and CDR2 is FQNNGV in the germline V gene. Trimming shortened V by 5 bases and J by 7 bases, and 9 bases separated the two germline ends. This CDR3 is 12 amino acids long. CDR3 sequence (DNA): TGTGCCAGCAGCCTCGCAGGGAATGAGCAGTTCTTC. It specifies CASSLAGNEQFF.

V and J are TRBV30 and TRBJ2-6; the match to TRBD1 covers 10 bases. Germline CDR1 is GTSNPN and CDR2 is SVGIG (reference sequence). This CDR3 region has 17 residues. V lost 7 bases to trimming and J lost 0 bases; unmatched junction nucleotides: 9. The CDR3 DNA follows: TGTGCCTATACGGGGACAGGGGTTAGCTCTGGGGCCAACGTCCTGACTTTC. Encoded protein: CAYTGTGVSSGANVLTF.